The rows below give T cell receptor beta chains drawn from one sample of a study of T cells in Graves' hyperthyroidism and ophthalmopathy. Each CDR3 protein is one row after TCRdb ran MiXCR on the multiplex PCR reads. The sample holds about 380,000 distinct CDR3 sequences; 13% are singletons and the top ten take 20% to 25%. Material: blood. The receptor set was obtained from a man aged 30-40 years with Graves' hyperthyroidism that later progressed to Graves' ophthalmopathy. Each CDR3 is given with its conserved first and last residue. The D gene is left open where the match is weak. Expanded clones get a size class; other rows say once, few or many, or leave the size out.

CASTWTVNTGELFF,TGTGCCAGCACCTGGACAGTGAACACCGGGGAGCTGTTTTTT,-,TRBJ2-2,TRBV7-9,few
CASIWGTGSTDTQYF,TGTGCCAGCATCTGGGGGACAGGGAGCACAGATACGCAGTATTTT,TRBD1,TRBJ2-3,TRBV12-3/TRBV12-4,few
CASSTIQGYSGNTIYF,TGCGCCAGCAGCACTATACAGGGATACTCTGGAAACACCATATATTTT,-,TRBJ1-3,TRBV5-1,-
CASSPQGGGNEQFF,TGTGCCAGCAGTCCCCAGGGTGGAGGCAATGAGCAGTTCTTC,-,TRBJ2-1,TRBV6-1,many
CASSYSMGLGIDSYNSPLHF,TGTGCCAGCAGTTACTCGATGGGGCTCGGAATTGACTCCTATAATTCACCCCTCCACTTT,-,TRBJ1-6,TRBV6-6,-
CASSKDRVGELFF,TGTGCCAGCAGTAAAGACAGGGTCGGGGAGCTGTTTTTT,TRBD1,TRBJ2-2,TRBV12-3/TRBV12-4,many
CASSEDGGRYEQYF,TGTGCCAGCAGTGAAGACGGGGGAAGATACGAGCAGTACTTC,-,TRBJ2-7,TRBV2,few
CASSPRQGRTDTQYF,TGTGCCAGCAGCCCCCGACAGGGGCGCACAGATACGCAGTATTTT,TRBD1,TRBJ2-3,TRBV18,many
CASSLAHGTGGTYEQYF,TGTGCCAGCAGCTTAGCCCACGGGACAGGGGGCACCTACGAGCAGTACTTC,TRBD1,TRBJ2-7,TRBV13,few
CASSFQATGVETQYF,TGTGCCAGCAGCTTTCAGGCGACAGGGGTAGAGACCCAGTACTTC,TRBD1,TRBJ2-5,TRBV7-3,-
CSAAPFRPVTYEQYF,TGCAGTGCTGCCCCATTCCGACCGGTAACCTACGAGCAGTACTTC,-,TRBJ2-7,TRBV20-1,-
CASSSWDRYNEQYF,TGTGCCAGCAGTTCCTGGGACAGGTACAACGAGCAGTACTTC,TRBD1,TRBJ2-7,TRBV27,-
CASSGNKDEQYF,TGTGCCAGCAGTGGTAACAAGGACGAGCAGTACTTC,-,TRBJ2-7,TRBV2,many
CASSRFVGNTEAFF,TGTGCCAGCAGCCGGTTCGTCGGGAACACTGAAGCTTTCTTT,-,TRBJ1-1,TRBV11-1,many
CASRRREQYF,TGTGCCAGCAGGCGGCGCGAGCAGTACTTC,-,TRBJ2-7,TRBV6-1,-
CASRSEQETYEQYF,TGCGCCAGCAGATCTGAGCAGGAGACCTACGAGCAGTACTTC,-,TRBJ2-7,TRBV5-1,many
CASSSRTSGGLNNEQFF,TGTGCCAGCAGTTCACGGACTAGCGGGGGGCTAAACAATGAGCAGTTCTTC,TRBD2,TRBJ2-1,TRBV2,many